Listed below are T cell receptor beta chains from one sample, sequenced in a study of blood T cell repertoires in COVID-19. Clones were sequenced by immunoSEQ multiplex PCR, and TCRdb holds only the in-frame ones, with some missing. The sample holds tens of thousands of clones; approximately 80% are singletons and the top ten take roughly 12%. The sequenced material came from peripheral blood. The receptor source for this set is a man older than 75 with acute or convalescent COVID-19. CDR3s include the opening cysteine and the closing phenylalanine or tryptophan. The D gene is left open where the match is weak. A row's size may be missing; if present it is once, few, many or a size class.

CASSVDSRSGNTIYF | TGTGCCAGCAGCGTAGACAGCCGCTCTGGAAACACCATATATTTT | TRBV9 | - | once | TRBJ1-3
CASSHNRGPAQPQHF | TGTGCCAGCAGCCACAACAGGGGGCCGGCCCAGCCCCAGCATTTT | TRBV7-8 | TRBD1 | - | TRBJ1-5
CASASQGASYNEQFF | TGTGCTAGTGCCTCACAGGGGGCTTCCTACAATGAGCAGTTCTTC | TRBV12-5 | TRBD1 | few | TRBJ2-1
CASSFLSGTGAYNEQFF | TGCGCCAGCAGTTTCCTCTCGGGGACAGGGGCCTACAATGAGCAGTTCTTC | TRBV5-1 | TRBD1 | - | TRBJ2-1
CASSPGTDRVGTEAFF | TGTGCCAGCTCACCCGGAACGGACAGGGTGGGCACTGAAGCTTTCTTT | TRBV18 | TRBD1 | - | TRBJ1-1
CASSYSVWRGGTSSYEQYF | TGTGCCAGCAGTTACTCGGTGTGGCGGGGGGGCACCAGCTCCTACGAGCAGTACTTC | TRBV6-2/TRBV6-3 | TRBD2 | - | TRBJ2-7
CASTGGAGETQYF | TGTGCCAGCACCGGGGGGGCCGGGGAGACCCAGTACTTC | TRBV28 | TRBD2 | - | TRBJ2-5
CASSSSSGGRYTQYF | TGTGCCAGCAGCTCGTCTAGCGGGGGGCGGTATACGCAGTATTTT | TRBV7-2 | TRBD2 | - | TRBJ2-3
CASRRGHSSNTEAFF | TGTGCCAGCAGGAGGGGACATTCATCGAACACTGAAGCTTTCTTT | TRBV6-5 | - | once | TRBJ1-1
CASSQDLGATGELFF | TGCGCCAGCAGCCAAGACTTGGGGGCCACCGGGGAGCTGTTTTTT | TRBV4-1 | - | - | TRBJ2-2
CASTLTGGTEAFF | TGTGCCAGCACTTTGACAGGGGGCACTGAAGCTTTCTTT | TRBV2 | TRBD1 | - | TRBJ1-1
CASKAAVTGELFF | TGTGCCAGCAAAGCGGCGGTCACCGGGGAGCTGTTTTTT | TRBV3-1/TRBV3-2 | - | - | TRBJ2-2
CASTPTGGNNSPLHF | TGCGCCAGCACGCCTACGGGGGGTAATAATTCACCCCTCCACTTT | TRBV5-1 | - | - | TRBJ1-6
CASSGQGVTEAFF | TGTGCCAGTAGTGGACAGGGGGTCACTGAAGCTTTCTTT | TRBV19 | TRBD1 | - | TRBJ1-1
CAISDRAGGDGSSYNEQFF | TGTGCCATCAGTGATAGGGCAGGGGGCGATGGAAGCTCCTACAATGAGCAGTTCTTC | TRBV10-3 | TRBD1 | - | TRBJ2-1
CASSHWGLYEQYF | TGTGCCAGCAGCCACTGGGGGCTATACGAGCAGTACTTC | TRBV5-4 | - | - | TRBJ2-7
CASSYTPGGPNSPLHF | TGTGCCAGCAGTTACACCCCAGGGGGTCCTAATTCACCCCTCCACTTT | TRBV6-6 | TRBD1 | - | TRBJ1-6
CASSGGEVGTEAFF | TGTGCCAGCAGTGGAGGGGAGGTGGGCACTGAAGCTTTCTTT | TRBV2 | - | - | TRBJ1-1
CASSPINGQPQHF | TGTGCCAGCTCACCCATCAACGGTCAGCCCCAGCATTTT | TRBV18 | - | - | TRBJ1-5
CASSYGGVNEQFF | TGCGCCAGCAGCTACGGGGGGGTGAATGAGCAGTTCTTC | TRBV5-1 | TRBD2 | - | TRBJ2-1
CASSQRGGTYNSPLHF | TGTGCCAGCAGCCAACGCGGAGGGACGTATAATTCACCCCTCCACTTT | TRBV3-1/TRBV3-2 | - | - | TRBJ1-6
CAWGIGLAGNNEQFF | TGTGCCTGGGGGATCGGACTAGCGGGGAACAATGAGCAGTTCTTC | TRBV30 | TRBD2 | - | TRBJ2-1
CASSLAVAEPNYEQYF | TGCGCCAGCAGCTTGGCCGTCGCAGAACCCAACTACGAGCAGTACTTC | TRBV5-1 | - | - | TRBJ2-7
CASSRDRTTDTQYF | TGTGCCAGCAGCCGGGACAGGACCACAGATACGCAGTATTTT | TRBV2 | TRBD1 | - | TRBJ2-3
CASSYRTGSNYGYTF | TGTGCCAGCAGCTACCGGACAGGGAGTAACTATGGCTACACCTTC | TRBV7-3 | TRBD1 | - | TRBJ1-2
CASRPVAGGNNEQFF | TGTGCCAGCAGGCCTGTAGCGGGGGGTAACAATGAGCAGTTCTTC | TRBV7-3 | TRBD2 | - | TRBJ2-1